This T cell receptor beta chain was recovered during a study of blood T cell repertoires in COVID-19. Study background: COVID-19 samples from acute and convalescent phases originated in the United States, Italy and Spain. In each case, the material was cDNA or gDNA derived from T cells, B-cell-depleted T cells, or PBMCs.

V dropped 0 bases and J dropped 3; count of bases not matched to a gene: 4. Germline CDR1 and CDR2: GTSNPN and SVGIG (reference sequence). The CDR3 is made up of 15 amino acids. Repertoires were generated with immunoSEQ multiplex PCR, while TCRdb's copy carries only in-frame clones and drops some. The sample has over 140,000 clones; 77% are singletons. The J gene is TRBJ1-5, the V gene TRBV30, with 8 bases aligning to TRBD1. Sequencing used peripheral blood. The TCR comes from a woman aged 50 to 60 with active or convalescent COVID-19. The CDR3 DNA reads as TGTGCCTGGAGTGTACGGACAGGGCTCAATCAGCCCCAGCATTTT. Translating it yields CAWSVRTGLNQPQHF.